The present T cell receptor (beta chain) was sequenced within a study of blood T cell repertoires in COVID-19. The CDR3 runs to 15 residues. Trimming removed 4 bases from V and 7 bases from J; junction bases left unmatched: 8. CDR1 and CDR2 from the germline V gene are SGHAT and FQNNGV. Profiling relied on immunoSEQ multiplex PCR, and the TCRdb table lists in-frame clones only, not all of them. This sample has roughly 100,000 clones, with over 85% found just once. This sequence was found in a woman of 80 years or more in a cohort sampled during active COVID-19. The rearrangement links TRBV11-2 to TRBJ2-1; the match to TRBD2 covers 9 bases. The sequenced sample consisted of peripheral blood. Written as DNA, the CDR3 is TGTGCCAGCAGCTCCGTGGCGGGGGGGCAGAATGAGCAGTTCTTC. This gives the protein CASSSVAGGQNEQFF. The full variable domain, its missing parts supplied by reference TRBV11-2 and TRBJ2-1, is EAGVAQSPRYKIIEKRQSVAFWCNPISGHATLYWYQQILGQGPKLLIQFQNNGVVDDSQLPKDRFSAERLKGVDSTLKIQPAKLEDSAVYLCASSSVAGGQNEQFFGPGTRLTVL.